These T cell receptor beta chains were read from a single sample in a study of blood T cell repertoires in COVID-19. Method: immunoSEQ multiplex PCR; TCRdb's copy keeps in-frame clones and lacks some. Of more than 130,000 clones listed, 85% to 90% are singletons. What was sequenced was peripheral blood. These receptors all stem from a man aged 50 to 60 with active or convalescent COVID-19. The CDR3 runs from the conserved cysteine through the conserved F or W. The D gene is left open where the match is weak. Where a row states a size, it is once, few, many or the class of an expanded clone; other rows omit it.

v_gene	len	d_gene	j_gene	abundance	CDR3aa	CDR3nt
TRBV4-1	16	TRBD2	TRBJ2-1	-	CASSQLGLEGNNEQFF	TGCGCCAGCAGCCAACTCGGACTAGAGGGGAACAATGAGCAGTTCTTC
TRBV18	18	TRBD1	TRBJ1-5	-	CASSPPAQGARGNQPQHF	TGTGCCAGCTCACCACCGGCACAGGGGGCGCGGGGCAATCAGCCCCAGCATTTT
TRBV7-6	16	TRBD1	TRBJ2-5	-	CASSPNRDRGQETQYF	TGTGCCAGCAGCCCCAACCGGGACAGGGGGCAAGAGACCCAGTACTTC
TRBV7-9	13	TRBD1	TRBJ2-7	-	CASSGDRVYEQYF	TGTGCCAGCAGCGGGGACAGGGTCTACGAGCAGTACTTC
TRBV5-1	13	-	TRBJ2-7	-	CASSLGQIYEQYF	TGCGCCAGCAGCTTGGGACAGATCTACGAGCAGTACTTC
TRBV24-1	13	-	TRBJ1-2	-	CATSEGARYGYTF	TGTGCCACCAGTGAGGGGGCGCGGTATGGCTACACCTTC
TRBV11-2	14	TRBD1	TRBJ2-7	-	CASSIYRGPREQYF	TGTGCCAGCAGTATTTACAGGGGGCCTCGAGAGCAGTACTTC
TRBV2	17	TRBD2	TRBJ2-2	-	CASSVRGSGGNTGELFF	TGTGCCAGCAGTGTTAGGGGATCGGGAGGGAACACCGGGGAGCTGTTTTTT
TRBV28	12	-	TRBJ1-5	-	CASQGAIQPQHF	TGTGCCAGCCAAGGGGCAATTCAGCCCCAGCATTTT
TRBV7-3	13	-	TRBJ1-1	-	CASSLTQNTEAFF	TGTGCCAGCAGCTTAACCCAGAACACTGAAGCTTTCTTT
TRBV2	11	-	TRBJ2-7	-	CASTLIYEQYF	TGTGCCAGCACCTTAATCTACGAGCAGTACTTC
TRBV4-3	15	-	TRBJ2-6	-	CASTIKGAGANVLTF	TGCGCCAGCACCATAAAGGGGGCTGGGGCCAACGTCCTGACTTTC
TRBV27	16	-	TRBJ1-1	-	CASSRGVGNRDTEAFF	TGTGCCAGCAGTCGGGGAGTCGGAAACAGGGACACTGAAGCTTTCTTT
TRBV28	17	TRBD2	TRBJ2-1	-	CASSLITGTSIRYEQFF	TGTGCCAGCAGTTTAATAACCGGGACTAGCATAAGATATGAGCAGTTCTTC
TRBV7-2	16	TRBD1	TRBJ2-5	once	CASSPSTGAPQETQYF	TGTGCCAGCAGCCCCTCGACAGGGGCCCCCCAAGAGACCCAGTACTTC